This T cell receptor beta chain stems from a study of blood T cells in healthy people across ages. Notes on the study in general: With age, beta diversity per million T cells declined roughly linearly, significantly by about 40. It was found that TCR beta diversity correlated strongly with the percentage of naive T cells.

Next came a second PCR, run for about 6 to 11 cycles, which used a sample-barcoded 5' primer along with a J-beta primer mix. Using its own MiXCR run on the 5' RACE reads, TCRdb lists one record per CDR3 protein. The profile shows over a million distinct CDR3 sequences, over 35% of them singletons. Worth noting for this clonotype: Its antigen is undetermined.

The CDR3 totals 11 residues. Germline CDR1 is SQVTM and CDR2 is ANQGSEA. V lost 3 bases and J 7 bases, leaving 9 bases between the germline ends. Each donor supplied roughly 10 milliliters of peripheral blood. The sequence derives from a woman aged 55-70 years in good health. The J gene is TRBJ1-2, the V gene TRBV29-1; the D is unclear. Sequencing was carried out using blood. The chain's CDR3 is CSVEKGGGYTF. CDR3 nucleotides: TGCAGCGTTGAGAAGGGTGGTGGCTACACCTTC. The entire variable domain, with the rest obtained from reference TRBV29-1 and TRBJ1-2, is as follows: SAVISQKPSRDICQRGTSLTIQCQVDSQVTMMFWYRQQPGQSLTLIATANQGSEATYESGFVIDKFPISRPNLTFSTLTVSNMSPEDSSIYLCSVEKGGGYTFGSGTRLTVV.